These 15 T cell receptor beta chains originate from one sample sequenced in a study of response to subunit inactivated influenza vaccine. TCRdb processed the RT-PCR reads anew with MiXCR; each CDR3 protein has one entry. The sample holds a few hundred thousand distinct CDR3 sequences, 20% to 25% seen once. The sequences come from PBMCs from blood, collected less than 22 months after vaccination. Source of these receptors: a man in his fifties or sixties who received an inactivated influenza vaccine.

The sample holds many counts of this clonotype. The chain is built from TRBV4-3 and TRBJ1-3; D is ambiguous. V lost 0 bases and J 5 bases, leaving 5 bases between the germline ends. The germline V gene has CDR1 LGHNA and CDR2 YSLEER. The CDR3 totals 13 residues. CDR3 nucleotides: TGCGCCAGCAGCCAAGATTTGAGAAACACCATATATTTT. This encodes CASSQDLRNTIYF.

The chain combines TRBV30 with TRBJ2-2; 9 nucleotides agree with TRBD2. The CDR3 sequence is 15 residues long. J lost 4 bases, V lost 3 bases, and 6 bases had no gene match. Germline CDR1 and CDR2: GTSNPN and SVGIG (reference sequence). The CDR3 coding sequence is TGTGCCTGGAGCGGAATGGGACTAGCCACCGGGGAGCTGTTTTTT. This gives the protein CAWSGMGLATGELFF.

This clonotype was counted only a few times. The chain links TRBV29-1 to TRBJ2-1; tentatively, D is TRBD2 (7 bases). The CDR3 is 14 amino acids. V lost 3 bases to trimming and J lost 8 bases, with 17 bases between them. Germline V lookup: CDR1 SQVTM, CDR2 ANQGSEA. The CDR3 sequence is CSVEGRGAIYEQFF. CDR3 bases: TGCAGCGTTGAGGGTCGGGGGGCAATCTATGAGCAGTTCTTC.

The chain links TRBV5-1 to TRBJ1-3; D unresolved. The CDR3 runs to 14 residues. With 0 bases removed from V and 8 bases from J, the gap between germline ends came to 12 bases. Germline CDR1 is SGHRS and CDR2 is YFSETQ. CDR3 residues: CASSLGGPADTIYF. In DNA form, the CDR3 reads TGCGCCAGCAGCTTGGGCGGACCCGCTGACACCATATATTTT. Based on the CDR3 plus reference TRBV5-1 and TRBJ1-3, the full variable domain is KAGVTQTPRYLIKTRGQQVTLSCSPISGHRSVSWYQQTPGQGLQFLFEYFSETQRNKGNFPGRFSGRQFSNSRSEMNVSTLELGDSALYLCASSLGGPADTIYFGEGSWLTVV.

The chain links TRBV7-9 to TRBJ2-2; D remains ambiguous. CDR1 and CDR2 from the germline V gene are SEHNR and FQNEAQ (reference sequence). This CDR3 has 14 residues. The ends were cut back, 5 bases at V and 4 bases at J, with 11 bases in the middle. CDR3: CASSPSAGTGELFF. The CDR3 DNA reads TGTGCCAGCAGCCCCAGTGCAGGCACCGGGGAGCTGTTTTTT.

This clonotype occurred many times. The chain uses TRBV7-2 and TRBJ1-5; 7 bases match TRBD1. Germline CDR1 SGHTA, CDR2 FQGNSA. The CDR3 is made up of 15 amino acids. Unmatched junction bases numbered 11, after V lost 5 bases and J lost 7 bases. The CDR3 protein is CASSPSGSGGQPQHF. For the CDR3, the DNA is TGTGCCAGCAGCCCGTCGGGGTCAGGGGGGCAGCCCCAGCATTTT.

The chain uses TRBV20-1 and TRBJ2-1, with no clear D. Germline CDR1 reads DFQATT; CDR2 reads SNEGSKA (reference sequence). The CDR3 length is 14 residues. V lost 5 bases to trimming and J lost 1 base, with 12 bases between them. In DNA, the CDR3 is TGCAGTGCTGGGAAAGGTCCGTCCTACAATGAGCAGTTCTTC. As protein: CSAGKGPSYNEQFF.

The chain uses TRBV11-2 and TRBJ2-7; perhaps D is TRBD1 or TRBD2 (5 bases each). The CDR3 consists of 15 residues. V lost 1 base, J lost 3 bases, and 13 bases lay in between. Germline assignment: CDR1 SGHAT and CDR2 FQNNGV. The CDR3 sequence is CASSLGGGSFYEQYF. Here the CDR3 DNA reads TGTGCCAGCAGCTTAGGTGGGGGTTCTTTCTACGAGCAGTACTTC.

A note on this clonotype: Since a much larger clone is just one base distant, this may be a read error. This chain joins TRBV6-2 or TRBV6-3 and TRBJ2-7; perhaps TRBD2 as D (5 bases). CDR1 and CDR2 from the germline V gene are MNHEY and SVGEGT. The CDR3 covers 13 residues. V lost 2 bases and J lost 2, with 7 bases in between. As DNA, the CDR3 is TGTGCCAGCAGTTACGACGGGGCCTACGAGCAGTACTTC. Its protein product is CASSYDGAYEQYF.

The CDR3 nucleotides are TGCGCCAGCAGCCAGGGGACCATAGACATCCAAGAGACCCAGTACTTC. Translation gives CASSQGTIDIQETQYF. The rearrangement links TRBV5-1 to TRBJ2-5; D is perhaps TRBD1 (6 bases). Germline V gives CDR1 SGHRS, CDR2 YFSETQ. V dropped 4 bases and J dropped 1 base, with 17 bases sitting between them. CDR3 length equals 16 residues.

The chain links TRBV4-2 to TRBJ2-5; tentative D call: TRBD2 (7 bases). V was pared by 5 bases and J by 4 bases, with 14 bases between. CDR3 length: 14 amino acids. Per germline, CDR1 LGHNA and CDR2 YNFKEQ. In DNA, the CDR3 is TGTGCCAGCAGCGGTTCAAGGGGGGGAGAGACCCAGTACTTC. Amino acid sequence: CASSGSRGGETQYF.

Only a few counts were recorded for this clonotype. This chain connects TRBV6-1 to TRBJ1-2; D perhaps matches TRBD1 (5 bases). CDR1 is MNHNS, CDR2 SASEGT, per germline. CDR3 length equals 14 residues. Trimming shortened V by 8 bases and J by 4 bases, and 17 bases separated the two germline ends. The CDR3 sequence is CASAGDPGGYGYTF. As DNA, the CDR3 is TGTGCCAGCGCCGGGGACCCCGGGGGCTATGGCTACACCTTC.

CDR3 bases: TGTGCCAGCAGTTTGGAGGACAGGAAAGAGACCCAGTACTTC. Translated, it gives CASSLEDRKETQYF. The chain employs TRBV12-3 or TRBV12-4 and TRBJ2-5; 7 positions agree with TRBD1. V lost 3 bases and J lost 3; bases outside the gene matches: 4. The CDR3 runs to 14 residues.

This clonotype was seen at least ten times. The chain links TRBV6-5 to TRBJ2-3; 7 nucleotides agree with TRBD1. The CDR3 has 15 amino acids. Trimming at V came to 4 bases and at J to 1 base, leaving 5 bases not matched to a gene. Germline loops: CDR1 MNHEY, CDR2 SVGAGI. CDR3 DNA sequence: TGTGCCAGCAGTTCAACCGGGACAGGCACAGATACGCAGTATTTT. Protein product: CASSSTGTGTDTQYF.

Many counts were recorded for this clonotype. The chain recombines TRBV20-1 with TRBJ1-4, with D unclear. Trimming shortened V by 5 bases and J by 2 bases, and 12 bases separated the two germline ends. The CDR3 loop spans 14 amino acids. Germline V gene data show CDR1 as DFQATT and CDR2 as SNEGSKA (reference sequence). DNA for the CDR3: TGCAGTGCTGGATCGTCGGCGACTAATGAAAAACTGTTTTTT. It is translated as CSAGSSATNEKLFF.